Following are 21 T cell receptor beta chains from one sample sequenced in a study of technical replicates of blood from a handful of donors. Clones were read by immunoSEQ multiplex PCR, and TCRdb kept only the in-frame ones, dropping some. The repertoire consists of around 97,000 clones, with about 96% occurring once and the leading ten covering more than 0.3%. The sample consisted of T cells isolated from PBMCs. Every receptor here comes from a human donor in good health.

V is TRBV2 and J is TRBJ2-1; TRBD1 agrees at 8 bases. J lost 8 bases, V lost 4 bases, and 7 bases had no gene match. The CDR3 extends over 14 amino acids. CDR1 is SNHLY, CDR2 FYNNEI, per germline. The CDR3: CASSGDRYTDEQFF. Here the CDR3 DNA reads TGTGCCAGCAGTGGGGACAGGTATACCGATGAGCAGTTCTTC.

V gene TRBV5-6 combines with J gene TRBJ1-5, with D tentatively TRBD1 (6 bases). Between the trimmed V and J ends, which lost 2 bases and 7 bases, there was a span of 10 bases. Germline lookup yields CDR1 SGHDT and CDR2 YYEEEE. CDR3 length: 13 residues. The CDR3 DNA follows: TGTGCCAGCAGCTTAAAGGGGGAGCAGCCCCAGCATTTT. This translates into CASSLKGEQPQHF. The whole variable domain, filled in from reference TRBV5-6 and TRBJ1-5, reads DAGVTQSPTHLIKTRGQQVTLRCSPKSGHDTVSWYQQALGQGPQFIFQYYEEEERQRGNFPDRFSGHQFPNYSSELNVNALLLGDSALYLCASSLKGEQPQHFGDGTRLSIL.

CDR3 coding DNA: TGTGCCAGTAGTATAGGAGGACAAATGAACACTGAAGCTTTCTTT. Its translation: CASSIGGQMNTEAFF. The chain has TRBV19 and TRBJ1-1; D may be TRBD1 (5 bases). Germline CDR1 and CDR2: LNHDA and SQIVND (reference sequence). The CDR3 contains 15 residues. Trimming took 1 base from V and 0 from J, leaving 9 bases between them.

The chain employs TRBV28 and TRBJ1-5; 7 nucleotides match TRBD1. Trimming cost V 6 bases and J 6 bases; bases outside gene matches: 5. Per germline, CDR1 MDHEN and CDR2 SYDVKM. The CDR3 runs to 13 residues. In nucleotides, the CDR3 is TGTGCCAGCAGACAGGGGTTCGGTCAGCCCCAGCATTTT. Translation: CASRQGFGQPQHF.

V usage is TRBV21-1 and J usage is TRBJ2-5; the table assigns TRBD2, which was not confirmed against the DNA. TRBV21-1 constitutes a pseudogene. There are 18 residues in the CDR3. The CDR3 protein is CASSTRTSVPQLRETQYF. The CDR3 nucleotides are TGTGCCAGCAGCACTCGGACTAGCGTTCCTCAGCTAAGAGAGACCCAGTACTTC.

The V call is TRBV29-1, the J call TRBJ2-1, with D perhaps TRBD1 (6 bases). The V end lost 5 bases, the J end lost 3 bases, and 11 bases lay between the germline ends. CDR1 SQVTM and CDR2 ANQGSEA come from the germline V gene. The length of the CDR3 is 13 residues. The CDR3 sequence is CSVITGFYNEQFF. The CDR3 bases are TGCAGCGTTATTACAGGGTTCTACAATGAGCAGTTCTTC.

V and J are TRBV12-5 and TRBJ1-5; D uncertain. The CDR3 extends over 14 amino acids. Trimming stripped 6 bases from V and 6 bases from J, with 15 bases between. Germline lookup yields CDR1 LGHNT and CDR2 FRNRAP. The CDR3 sequence is CASGPTGVGQPQHF. CDR3 DNA sequence: TGTGCTAGTGGCCCGACCGGGGTAGGTCAGCCCCAGCATTTT.

This chain joins TRBV6-1 and TRBJ2-7, with 9 bases lining up with TRBD2. CDR1 and CDR2 from the germline V gene are MNHNS and SASEGT. J gave up 5 bases and V 7 bases, and 9 bases lay outside the gene matches. The CDR3 runs to 14 residues. CDR3: CASTLGLASDEQYF. The CDR3 DNA sequence: TGTGCCAGCACCCTAGGACTAGCGAGTGACGAGCAGTACTTC.

This chain uses TRBV29-1 with TRBJ2-1, with D perhaps TRBD2 (5 bases). The CDR3 is 13 amino acids. V was cut by 7 bases and J by 7 bases, with 17 bases left in between. Germline assignment: CDR1 SQVTM and CDR2 ANQGSEA. CDR3: CSAQGSEENEQFF. The CDR3 nucleotides are TGCAGCGCCCAAGGGAGTGAGGAGAATGAGCAGTTCTTC.

This chain uses TRBV5-1 with TRBJ1-4; D unresolved. The CDR3 spans 12 residues. V lost 7 bases to trimming and J lost 5 bases, with 9 bases between them. Per the germline V gene, CDR1 is SGHRS and CDR2 is YFSETQ. The CDR3 here is CASRRENEKLFF. The CDR3 DNA reads TGCGCCAGCCGCCGGGAGAATGAAAAACTGTTTTTT.

Here the CDR3 reads CASSHRVGDTQYF. The CDR3 bases are TGTGCCAGCAGTCATCGGGTTGGAGATACGCAGTATTTT. The chain couples TRBV27 to TRBJ2-3; D uncertain. The CDR3 loop spans 13 amino acids. Germline V gene data show CDR1 as MNHEY and CDR2 as SMNVEV (reference sequence). V was clipped by 5 bases and J by 5 bases, with 11 bases between them.

The V gene is TRBV7-2, the J gene TRBJ2-2, with 9 bases fitting TRBD1. Germline trimming cut 6 bases from V and 4 bases from J; bases unmatched to any gene: 3. Germline-derived CDR1 and CDR2 are SGHTA and FQGNSA. The CDR3 has 14 amino acids. This CDR3 reads CASRGTGSTGELFF. CDR3 coding DNA: TGTGCCAGCAGGGGGACAGGGTCCACCGGGGAGCTGTTTTTT.

This chain links TRBV9 with TRBJ2-1; TRBD2 matches 8 bases. Germline V gene sequence: CDR1 SGDLS, CDR2 YYNGEE. J gave up 3 bases and V 2 bases, and 7 bases lay outside the gene matches. The CDR3 contains 16 residues. As DNA, the CDR3 is TGTGCCAGCAGCGTGTCATCGGGGGGGTTCTACAATGAGCAGTTCTTC. Translating it yields CASSVSSGGFYNEQFF.

This chain connects TRBV6-5 to TRBJ1-2; a possible D gene is TRBD1 (6 bases). V was shortened by 7 bases and J by 2 bases, with 14 bases between the two germline ends. The CDR3 is 14 residues long. Looked up from germline, CDR1 is MNHEY and CDR2 is SVGAGI. The CDR3, as DNA: TGTGCCAGCAAGCGTTCAGGGGTAAACTATGGCTACACCTTC. It encodes CASKRSGVNYGYTF.

The chain has TRBV29-1 and TRBJ2-7, with no clear D. The CDR3 sequence is 11 residues long. Germline-derived CDR1 and CDR2 are SQVTM and ANQGSEA. V was trimmed by 0 bases and J by 6 bases, leaving 6 bases between them. CDR3: CSVEDPSEQYF. CDR3 nucleotides: TGCAGCGTTGAAGATCCTAGCGAGCAGTACTTC.

This clone was counted once. V gene TRBV28 combines with J gene TRBJ1-1, with TRBD1 identical over 8 bases. V shed 4 bases, J shed 1 base, and the junction held 5 bases outside the gene matches. This CDR3 region has 15 residues. The germline CDR1 and CDR2 sequences are MDHEN and SYDVKM. CDR3 region: CASSSIGTGNTEAFF. DNA of the CDR3: TGTGCCAGCAGTTCTATTGGGACAGGGAACACTGAAGCTTTCTTT.

The rearrangement joins TRBV7-9 to TRBJ2-3; 13 bases match TRBD2. The CDR3 loop spans 16 amino acids. Germline CDR1 reads SEHNR; CDR2 reads FQNEAQ (reference sequence). The V gene end was trimmed by 4 bases and the J gene end by 3 bases; junction bases not matched to a gene: 4. The chain's CDR3 is CASSSTSGRATDTQYF. In DNA form, the CDR3 reads TGTGCCAGCAGCTCCACTAGCGGGAGGGCAACAGATACGCAGTATTTT.

This rearrangement joins TRBV6-5 to TRBJ1-2; TRBD1 matches 7 bases. Trimming took 4 bases from V and 2 from J; bases not matched to a gene: 1. Germline CDR1 reads MNHEY; CDR2 reads SVGAGI. This CDR3 contains 13 residues. This CDR3 reads CASSWDRNYGYTF. CDR3 coding DNA: TGTGCCAGCAGTTGGGACAGAAACTATGGCTACACCTTC.

The chain is built from TRBV13 and TRBJ2-7, with 10 bases that match TRBD2. With 2 bases clipped from V and 4 bases from J, the junction kept 11 bases outside the gene matches. The germline V gene has CDR1 PRHDT and CDR2 FYEKMQ (reference sequence). This CDR3 region has 17 residues. The CDR3 DNA reads as TGTGCCAGCAGCTTATCACTCGGGACTAGCGTACCATACGAGCAGTACTTC. Its translation is CASSLSLGTSVPYEQYF.

This clone was observed a handful of times. The V gene is TRBV30, the J gene TRBJ1-1; D gene ambiguous. The CDR3 covers 13 residues. Looked up from germline, CDR1 is GTSNPN and CDR2 is SVGIG (reference sequence). Trimming stripped 2 bases from V and 7 bases from J, with 14 bases between. The DNA for the CDR3 is TGTGCCTGGAGTCCCACTATAGACCGTGAAGCTTTCTTT. This encodes CAWSPTIDREAFF.

The V call is TRBV11-3, the J call TRBJ2-7; TRBD1 matches 10 bases. The CDR3 runs 16 residues. CDR1 and CDR2 (germline): SGHNT, YENEEA. The V gene end was trimmed by 6 bases and the J gene end by 3 bases; junction bases not matched to a gene: 11. CDR3 sequence: CASSYRAGTGVYEQYF. For the CDR3, the DNA is TGTGCCAGCAGTTATCGCGCCGGGACAGGGGTCTACGAGCAGTACTTC. Full variable domain (missing parts from reference TRBV11-3 and TRBJ2-7): EAGVVQSPRYKIIEKKQPVAFWCNPISGHNTLYWYLQNLGQGPELLIRYENEEAVDDSQLPKDRFSAERLKGVDSTLKIQPAELGDSAVYLCASSYRAGTGVYEQYFGPGTRLTVT.